The 31 T cell receptor beta chains below come from one sample, sequenced in a study of cytomegalovirus exposure and HLA in healthy donors. 60 Vbeta and 13 Jbeta primers were used in PCR. This table comes from immunoSEQ multiplex PCR, and its TCRdb copy is limited to in-frame clones, with some not included. The data contain approximately 100,000 clones, around 76% of them singletons. The specimen was PBMCs. The receptors were sampled from a woman between 45 and 65 years old in good health and CMV-seropositive.

The chain carries TRBV7-9 and TRBJ2-5; 10 nucleotides line up with TRBD2. CDR3 size: 17 residues. Trimming took 4 bases from V and 0 from J; bases not matched to a gene: 8. Germline assignment: CDR1 SEHNR and CDR2 FQNEAQ (reference sequence). This chain's CDR3 is CASSYASGGYHQETQYF. In nucleotides, the CDR3 is TGTGCCAGCAGCTATGCTAGCGGGGGTTACCACCAAGAGACCCAGTACTTC.

This clone has only one observation. The chain recombines TRBV6-1 with TRBJ1-5; D is unclear. The germline V and J ends were trimmed by 7 bases and 2 bases, with 12 bases remaining between them. From germline, CDR1 is MNHNS and CDR2 SASEGT. The CDR3 runs 14 residues. For the CDR3, the DNA is TGTGCCAGCATAGAGGGTAGTCGCAATCAGCCCCAGCATTTT. Translating it yields CASIEGSRNQPQHF.

This chain uses TRBV2 with TRBJ1-1; 10 bases are a match to TRBD1. V dropped 9 bases and J dropped 6; count of bases not matched to a gene: 7. CDR1 is SNHLY, CDR2 FYNNEI, per germline. The CDR3 spans 13 residues. The chain's CDR3 is CARMRQGAAEAFF. In DNA form, the CDR3 reads TGTGCCAGGATGAGACAGGGGGCAGCTGAAGCTTTCTTT.

The chain uses TRBV2 and TRBJ1-5; D uncertain. CDR3 length: 12 residues. The V end lost 7 bases, the J end lost 3 bases, and 7 bases lay between the germline ends. The germline CDR1 and CDR2 sequences are SNHLY and FYNNEI. DNA of the CDR3: TGTGCCAGCAACGGTCCCAATCAGCCCCAGCATTTT. Protein: CASNGPNQPQHF.

The J gene is TRBJ2-7, the V gene TRBV28; a weak D match, TRBD2 (5 bases). V lost 7 bases and J lost 0, with 10 bases in between. Germline assignment: CDR1 MDHEN and CDR2 SYDVKM. The CDR3 totals 13 residues. The CDR3 bases are TGTGCCAGCAACCCCGGGATCTCCTACGAGCAGTACTTC. It translates to CASNPGISYEQYF.

This clone was detected only a few times. This chain joins TRBV6-1 and TRBJ2-1; D not resolved. Trimming took off 5 bases at V and 4 bases at J, with 12 bases between the two ends. There are 14 residues in the CDR3. Germline CDR1 reads MNHNS; CDR2 reads SASEGT. CDR3 protein: CASSLPASYNEQFF. The CDR3 DNA follows: TGTGCCAGCAGTCTCCCCGCGTCTTACAATGAGCAGTTCTTC.

The J gene is TRBJ2-5, the V gene TRBV7-9; TRBD2 aligns across 15 bases. Germline CDR1 is SEHNR and CDR2 is FQNEAQ (reference sequence). The V segment lost 4 bases and the J segment 5 bases; nucleotides outside the gene matches: 8. The CDR3 is 17 amino acids. The CDR3 here is CASSSLWTSGGDETQYF. The CDR3 DNA reads as TGTGCCAGCAGCTCCCTATGGACTAGCGGGGGGGATGAGACCCAGTACTTC.

CDR3 nucleotides: TGTGCCAGCAGTATCCGACAGGGGGTCGAGGCCGGGGAGCTGTTTTTT. Residues: CASSIRQGVEAGELFF. The rearrangement uses TRBV6-6 and TRBJ2-2; 9 bases match TRBD1. The CDR3 loop spans 16 amino acids. Trimming took 5 bases from V and 6 from J; bases not matched to a gene: 10. The V gene's germline CDR1 is MNHNY and CDR2 SVGAGI (reference sequence).

This clone was detected once. The V call is TRBV6-5, the J call TRBJ1-2; TRBD1 agrees at 7 bases. The CDR3 is 14 residues long. Germline CDR1 and CDR2: MNHEY and SVGAGI. V trimming: 6 bases; J trimming: 5 bases; junction bases outside the gene matches: 9. The CDR3: CASRPSGTVYGYTF. CDR3 nucleotides: TGTGCCAGCAGACCCTCCGGGACAGTATATGGCTACACCTTC.

The genes are TRBV27 and TRBJ1-5, with D unresolved. Trimming removed 5 bases from V and 1 base from J, with 12 bases in between. Germline CDR1 is MNHEY and CDR2 is SMNVEV (reference sequence). The CDR3 is made up of 15 amino acids. The CDR3 region is CASSTYRGSNQPQHF. The CDR3 DNA reads as TGTGCCAGCAGTACTTACCGAGGCAGCAATCAGCCCCAGCATTTT.

The chain joins TRBV15 to TRBJ2-7; 8 bases fit TRBD1. From germline, CDR1 is LNHNV and CDR2 YYDKDF (reference sequence). V dropped 3 bases and J dropped 9; count of bases not matched to a gene: 10. CDR3 size: 14 residues. The CDR3 sequence: CATSRNPGGERQYF. CDR3 sequence (DNA): TGTGCCACCAGCAGGAACCCAGGGGGCGAAAGGCAGTACTTC. The variable domain in full, with the rest retrieved from reference TRBV15 and TRBJ2-7, is DAMVIQNPRYQVTQFGKPVTLSCSQTLNHNVMYWYQQKSSQAPKLLFHYYDKDFNNEADTPDNFQSRRPNTSFCFLDIRSPGLGDTAMYLCATSRNPGGERQYFGPGTRLTVT.

The chain carries TRBV18 and TRBJ2-2, with 7 bases that match TRBD1. V trimming: 6 bases; J trimming: 1 base; junction bases outside the gene matches: 8. The CDR3 is 16 amino acids. From germline, CDR1 is KGHSH and CDR2 LQKENI. Written as DNA, the CDR3 is TGTGCCAGCTCCGTCAGCGACAGGGTGAACACCGGGGAGCTGTTTTTT. It translates to CASSVSDRVNTGELFF.

This chain joins TRBV19 and TRBJ1-3; D gene unclear. CDR1 is LNHDA, CDR2 SQIVND, per germline (reference sequence). CDR3 length: 15 amino acids. V was pared by 4 bases and J by 4 bases, with 14 bases between. CDR3: CASSTMAIQGNTIYF. CDR3 DNA: TGTGCCAGTAGTACCATGGCCATACAAGGAAACACCATATATTTT.

Comments on this clone: This specimen includes other DNA sequences encoding the same CDR3. The chain has TRBV6-5 and TRBJ1-5, with D perhaps matching TRBD1 (5 bases). CDR1 is MNHEY and CDR2 is SVGAGI in the germline V gene. This CDR3 contains 14 residues. Between the trimmed V and J ends, which lost 0 bases and 7 bases, there was a span of 10 bases. The DNA of the CDR3 is TGTGCCAGCAGTTACTCTAGGGGTAACCAGCCCCAGCATTTT. Translated, it gives CASSYSRGNQPQHF.

This rearrangement joins TRBV5-1 to TRBJ1-6, with 7 positions matching TRBD1. There are 16 residues in the CDR3. J lost 3 bases, V lost 0 bases, and 3 bases had no gene match. Germline V gene lookup returns CDR1 SGHRS and CDR2 YFSETQ. This CDR3 reads CASSLAGGNYNSPLHF. DNA of the CDR3: TGCGCCAGCAGCTTGGCAGGGGGGAACTATAATTCACCCCTCCACTTT.

The chain couples TRBV28 to TRBJ1-2; maybe TRBD1 (5 bases). The CDR3 consists of 13 residues. Trimming pared 6 bases from V and 4 bases from J, leaving 12 bases between. Germline V gives CDR1 MDHEN, CDR2 SYDVKM. The CDR3 nucleotides are TGTGCCAGCAGGGGGGGGAGTATCTATGGCTACACCTTC. Translated: CASRGGSIYGYTF.

The rearrangement joins TRBV28 to TRBJ2-7; the D is unclear. V was pared by 5 bases and J by 5 bases, with 13 bases between. The CDR3 spans 13 residues. In germline, CDR1 is MDHEN, CDR2 SYDVKM. The CDR3 reads CASSPPGIHEQYF. In DNA, the CDR3 is TGTGCCAGCAGTCCTCCGGGTATCCACGAGCAGTACTTC.

This clone was seen once. The chain couples TRBV7-8 to TRBJ2-3, with TRBD2 matching over 8 bases. The CDR3 is 14 residues long. J gave up 2 bases and V 8 bases, and 6 bases lay outside the gene matches. The germline CDR1 and CDR2 sequences are SGHVS and FQNEAQ. This chain's CDR3 is CASSRGGFTDTQYF. The CDR3 DNA reads as TGTGCCAGCTCCCGGGGGGGATTCACAGATACGCAGTATTTT.

This clone occurred once. This chain connects TRBV5-1 to TRBJ2-2; D remains unclear. V lost 0 bases and J 5 bases, leaving 8 bases between the germline ends. The CDR3 loop spans 14 amino acids. CDR1 and CDR2 from the germline V gene are SGHRS and YFSETQ. CDR3 sequence (DNA): TGCGCCAGCAGCTTGGTGGGCTTAACCGGGGAGCTGTTTTTT. Its protein is CASSLVGLTGELFF. Drawing the rest from reference TRBV5-1 and TRBJ2-2, the complete variable domain is KAGVTQTPRYLIKTRGQQVTLSCSPISGHRSVSWYQQTPGQGLQFLFEYFSETQRNKGNFPGRFSGRQFSNSRSEMNVSTLELGDSALYLCASSLVGLTGELFFGEGSRLTVL.

The rearrangement joins TRBV9 to TRBJ2-1; D is possibly TRBD1 (6 bases). CDR1 and CDR2 (germline): SGDLS, YYNGEE. The CDR3 loop spans 17 amino acids. The V end lost 5 bases, the J end lost 5 bases, and 23 bases lay between the germline ends. The CDR3 bases are TGTGCCAGCAGTGTAATTTCCACGACAGGTAATAACAATGAGCAGTTCTTC. Translation: CASSVISTTGNNNEQFF. Combining the CDR3 with reference TRBV9 and TRBJ2-1 gives the whole variable domain DSGVTQTPKHLITATGQRVTLRCSPRSGDLSVYWYQQSLDQGLQFLIQYYNGEERAKGNILERFSAQQFPDLHSELNLSSLELGDSALYFCASSVISTTGNNNEQFFGPGTRLTVL.

The chain uses TRBV5-5 and TRBJ1-2; tentatively, D is TRBD1 (6 bases). The CDR3 extends over 13 amino acids. Germline-derived CDR1 and CDR2 are SGHKS and YYEKEE (reference sequence). The V end was cut by 2 bases, the J end by 8 bases, with 13 bases between. CDR3 in amino acids: CASSLQNRAGYTF. CDR3 coding DNA: TGTGCCAGCAGCTTACAGAACAGGGCGGGCTACACCTTC.

V usage is TRBV9 and J usage is TRBJ2-3; D uncertain. Germline values: CDR1 SGDLS, CDR2 YYNGEE. The CDR3 is made up of 15 amino acids. V was pared by 4 bases and J by 0 bases, with 12 bases between. The CDR3 nucleotides are TGTGCCAGCAGCCTCAAGACAACTAGCACAGATACGCAGTATTTT. Translated: CASSLKTTSTDTQYF.

This chain uses TRBV14 with TRBJ1-2; D is uncertain. The CDR3 has 17 residues. CDR1 and CDR2 (germline): SGHDN, FVKESK. With 0 bases removed from V and 2 bases from J, the gap between germline ends came to 16 bases. CDR3 sequence reads: CASSQDRVAARNYGYTF. The CDR3 DNA sequence: TGTGCCAGCAGCCAAGATCGGGTAGCAGCAAGAAACTATGGCTACACCTTC.

V is TRBV5-4 and J is TRBJ1-5; maybe TRBD1 (5 bases). There are 14 residues in the CDR3. CDR1 is SGHNT and CDR2 is YYREEE in the germline V gene (reference sequence). Trimming removed 4 bases at V and 0 bases at J, with 8 bases between. The CDR3: CASSPDNSNQPQHF. DNA for the CDR3: TGTGCCAGCAGCCCGGACAATAGCAATCAGCCCCAGCATTTT.

This sequence joins TRBV25-1 and TRBJ1-1; TRBD1 aligns across 8 bases. CDR1 and CDR2 (germline): MGHDK, SYGVNS. Trimming took 4 bases from V and 1 from J; bases not matched to a gene: 2. The CDR3 consists of 14 residues. CDR3 region: CASSGTGRNTEAFF. The CDR3 DNA is TGTGCCAGCAGTGGGACAGGGCGGAACACTGAAGCTTTCTTT.

The J gene is TRBJ1-2, the V gene TRBV18; no firm D call. The CDR3 has 14 residues. Germline loops: CDR1 KGHSH, CDR2 LQKENI. V lost 6 bases, J lost 7 bases, and 18 bases lay in between. CDR3 region: CASSPEGGRGGYTF. DNA for the CDR3: TGTGCCAGCTCCCCAGAGGGCGGGCGCGGTGGCTACACCTTC.

This chain joins TRBV14 and TRBJ2-3; TRBD2 aligns across 9 bases. The CDR3 has 16 amino acids. The V gene end was trimmed by 0 bases and the J gene end by 6 bases; junction bases not matched to a gene: 7. CDR1 and CDR2 from the germline V gene are SGHDN and FVKESK. CDR3 DNA sequence: TGTGCCAGCAGCCAAGACATAGCGGGGGCAGAGGATACGCAGTATTTT. This encodes CASSQDIAGAEDTQYF.

This sequence joins TRBV28 and TRBJ1-2; the match to TRBD1 covers 7 bases. CDR1 is MDHEN and CDR2 is SYDVKM in the germline V gene. J gave up 4 bases and V 4 bases, and 6 bases lay outside the gene matches. This CDR3 has 14 amino acids. The CDR3 region has the DNA TGTGCCAGCAGTTCGGGGACAGTCAGCTATGGCTACACCTTC. Translation gives CASSSGTVSYGYTF.

The V call is TRBV4-1, the J call TRBJ1-4, with no clear D. The CDR3 is 15 residues long. V was cut by 1 base and J by 7 bases, with 13 bases left in between. Per germline, CDR1 MGHRA and CDR2 YSYEKL. The CDR3 coding sequence is TGCGCCAGCAGCCAAGGTTCAGTCCCTCGTGAAAAACTGTTTTTT. Protein product: CASSQGSVPREKLFF.

This chain uses TRBV28 with TRBJ2-5, with a tentative D call TRBD2 (6 bases). This CDR3 contains 14 residues. Trimming took off 4 bases at V and 5 bases at J, with 14 bases between the two ends. Germline CDR1 MDHEN, CDR2 SYDVKM. CDR3 loop: CASSSGGRAETQYF. In DNA form, the CDR3 reads TGTGCCAGCAGTTCCGGGGGAAGGGCGGAGACCCAGTACTTC.

The chain employs TRBV4-1 and TRBJ1-6, with a tentative D call TRBD1 (5 bases). Trimming took off 1 base at V and 5 bases at J, with 12 bases between the two ends. The length of the CDR3 is 16 residues. Per the germline V gene, CDR1 is MGHRA and CDR2 is YSYEKL. Here the CDR3 reads CASSQVNTGDNSPLHF. In nucleotides, the CDR3 is TGCGCCAGCAGCCAAGTTAATACAGGTGATAATTCACCCCTCCACTTT.